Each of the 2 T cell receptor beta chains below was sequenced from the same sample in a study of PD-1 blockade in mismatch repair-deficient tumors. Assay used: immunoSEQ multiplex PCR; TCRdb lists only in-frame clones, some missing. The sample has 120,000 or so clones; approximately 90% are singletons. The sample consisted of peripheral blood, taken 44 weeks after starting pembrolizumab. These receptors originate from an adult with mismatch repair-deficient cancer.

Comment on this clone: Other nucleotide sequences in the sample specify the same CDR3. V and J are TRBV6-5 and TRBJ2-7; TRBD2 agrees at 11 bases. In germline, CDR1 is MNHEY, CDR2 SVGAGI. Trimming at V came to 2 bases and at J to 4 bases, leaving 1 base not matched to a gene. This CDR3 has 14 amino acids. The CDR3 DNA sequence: TGTGCCAGCAGTTACACTAGCGGGAGTTACGAGCAGTACTTC. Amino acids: CASSYTSGSYEQYF.

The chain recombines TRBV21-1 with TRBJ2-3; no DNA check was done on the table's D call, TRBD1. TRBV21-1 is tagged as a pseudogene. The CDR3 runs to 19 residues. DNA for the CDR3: TGTGCCAGCAGCAAGTGGGGGGGGACAGGGAGATACCTCACAGATACGCAGTATTTT. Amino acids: CASSKWGGTGRYLTDTQYF.